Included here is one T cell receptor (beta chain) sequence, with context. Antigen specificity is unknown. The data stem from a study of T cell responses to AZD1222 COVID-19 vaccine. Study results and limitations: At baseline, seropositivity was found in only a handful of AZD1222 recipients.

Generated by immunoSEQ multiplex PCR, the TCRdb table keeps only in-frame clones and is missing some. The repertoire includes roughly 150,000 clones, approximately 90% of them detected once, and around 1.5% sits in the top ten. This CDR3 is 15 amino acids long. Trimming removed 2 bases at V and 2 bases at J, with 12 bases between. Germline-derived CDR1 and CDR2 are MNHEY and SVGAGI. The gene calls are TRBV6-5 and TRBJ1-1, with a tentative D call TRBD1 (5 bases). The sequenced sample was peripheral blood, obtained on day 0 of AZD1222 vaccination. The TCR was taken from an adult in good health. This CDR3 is CASSYLTGTNTEAFF. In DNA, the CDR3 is TGTGCCAGCAGTTACCTCACAGGAACTAACACTGAAGCTTTCTTT.